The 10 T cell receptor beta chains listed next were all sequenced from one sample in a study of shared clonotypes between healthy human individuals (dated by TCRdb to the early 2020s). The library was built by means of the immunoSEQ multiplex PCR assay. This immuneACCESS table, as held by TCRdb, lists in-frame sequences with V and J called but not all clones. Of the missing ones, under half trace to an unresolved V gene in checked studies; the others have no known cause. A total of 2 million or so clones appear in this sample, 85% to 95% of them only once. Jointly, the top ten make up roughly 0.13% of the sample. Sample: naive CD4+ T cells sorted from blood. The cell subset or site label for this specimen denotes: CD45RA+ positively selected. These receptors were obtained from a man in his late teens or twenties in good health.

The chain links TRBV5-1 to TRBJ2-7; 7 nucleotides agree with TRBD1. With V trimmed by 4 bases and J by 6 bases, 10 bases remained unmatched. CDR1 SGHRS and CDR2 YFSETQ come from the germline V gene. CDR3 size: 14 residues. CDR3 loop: CASSTRRGQGEQYF. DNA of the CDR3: TGCGCCAGCAGCACTCGTAGGGGGCAAGGCGAGCAGTACTTC.

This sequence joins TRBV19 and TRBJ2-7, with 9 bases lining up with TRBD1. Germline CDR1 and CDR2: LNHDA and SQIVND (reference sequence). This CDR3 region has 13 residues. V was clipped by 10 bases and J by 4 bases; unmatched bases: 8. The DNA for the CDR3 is TGTGCCACCCCGGGACAGGGATTTTACGAGCAGTACTTC. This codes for CATPGQGFYEQYF.

The CDR3 coding sequence is TGTGCTAGTGGCCCGACAGGGGGTAATTCACCCCTCCACTTT. It translates to CASGPTGGNSPLHF. The chain employs TRBV12-5 and TRBJ1-6, with 9 bases matching TRBD1. The CDR3 spans 14 residues. Per the germline V gene, CDR1 is LGHNT and CDR2 is FRNRAP. Trimming cost V 6 bases and J 6 bases; bases outside gene matches: 3.

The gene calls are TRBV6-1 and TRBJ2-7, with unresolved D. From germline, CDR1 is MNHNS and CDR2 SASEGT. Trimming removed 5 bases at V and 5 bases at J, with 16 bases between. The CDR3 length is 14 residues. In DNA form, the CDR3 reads TGTGCCAGCAGTCTTACACCGACGCAGAACGAGCAGTACTTC. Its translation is CASSLTPTQNEQYF.

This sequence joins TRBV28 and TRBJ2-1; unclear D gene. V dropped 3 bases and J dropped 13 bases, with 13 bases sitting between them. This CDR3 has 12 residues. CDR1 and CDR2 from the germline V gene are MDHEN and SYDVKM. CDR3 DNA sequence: TGTGCCAGCAGTTTCAGAAATCTTAATCAGTTCTTC. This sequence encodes CASSFRNLNQFF.

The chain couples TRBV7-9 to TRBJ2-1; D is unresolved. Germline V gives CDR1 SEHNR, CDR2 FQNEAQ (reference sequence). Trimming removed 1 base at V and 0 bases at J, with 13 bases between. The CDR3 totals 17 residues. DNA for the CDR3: TGTGCCAGCAGCTTAGTATTCGTTGACCGCTCCTACAATGAGCAGTTCTTC. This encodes CASSLVFVDRSYNEQFF.

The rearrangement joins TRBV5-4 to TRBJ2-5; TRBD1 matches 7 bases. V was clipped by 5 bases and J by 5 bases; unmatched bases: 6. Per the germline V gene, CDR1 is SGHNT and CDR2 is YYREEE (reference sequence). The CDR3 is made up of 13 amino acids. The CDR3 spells CASRDRVSETQYF. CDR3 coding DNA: TGTGCCAGCAGAGACAGGGTCTCGGAGACCCAGTACTTC.

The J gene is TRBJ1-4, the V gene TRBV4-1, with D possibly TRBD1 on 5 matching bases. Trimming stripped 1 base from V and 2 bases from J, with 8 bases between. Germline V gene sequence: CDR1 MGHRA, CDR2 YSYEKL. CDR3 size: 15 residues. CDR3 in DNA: TGCGCCAGCAGCCAAGCCAGACAGACTAATGAAAAACTGTTTTTT. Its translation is CASSQARQTNEKLFF.

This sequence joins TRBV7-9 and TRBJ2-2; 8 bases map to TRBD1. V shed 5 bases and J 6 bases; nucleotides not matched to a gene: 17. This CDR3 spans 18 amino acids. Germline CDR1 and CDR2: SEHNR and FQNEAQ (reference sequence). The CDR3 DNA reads TGTGCCAGCAGCCGCAGCGGACAGGGCCGCCCACTTGCCGGGGAGCTGTTTTTT. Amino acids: CASSRSGQGRPLAGELFF.

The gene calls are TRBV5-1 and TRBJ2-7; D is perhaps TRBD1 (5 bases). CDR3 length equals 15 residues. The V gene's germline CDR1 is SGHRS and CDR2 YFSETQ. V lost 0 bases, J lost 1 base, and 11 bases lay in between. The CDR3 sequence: CASSLDRTPSYEQYF. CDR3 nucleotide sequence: TGCGCCAGCAGCTTGGATCGGACACCATCCTACGAGCAGTACTTC. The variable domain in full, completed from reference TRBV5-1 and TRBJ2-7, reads KAGVTQTPRYLIKTRGQQVTLSCSPISGHRSVSWYQQTPGQGLQFLFEYFSETQRNKGNFPGRFSGRQFSNSRSEMNVSTLELGDSALYLCASSLDRTPSYEQYFGPGTRLTVT.